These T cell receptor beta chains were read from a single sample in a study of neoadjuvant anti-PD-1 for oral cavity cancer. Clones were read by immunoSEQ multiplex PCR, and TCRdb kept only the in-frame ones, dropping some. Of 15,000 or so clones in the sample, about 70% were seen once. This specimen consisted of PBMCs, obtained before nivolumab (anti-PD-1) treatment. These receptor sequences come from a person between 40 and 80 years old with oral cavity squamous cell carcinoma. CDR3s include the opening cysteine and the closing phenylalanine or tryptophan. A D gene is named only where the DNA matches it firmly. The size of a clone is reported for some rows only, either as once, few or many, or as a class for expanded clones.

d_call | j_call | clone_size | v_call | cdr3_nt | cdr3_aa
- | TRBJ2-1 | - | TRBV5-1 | TGCGCCAGCATATTAGAGGCTGGGCTAGTTCTCAATGAGCAGTTCTTC | CASILEAGLVLNEQFF
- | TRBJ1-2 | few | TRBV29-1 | TGCAGCGTTGAAGATAACATCCTTAGTGGCTACACCTTC | CSVEDNILSGYTF
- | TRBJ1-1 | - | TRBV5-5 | TGTGCCAGCAGCTTGGCAAACAGCATGAACACTGAAGCTTTCTTT | CASSLANSMNTEAFF
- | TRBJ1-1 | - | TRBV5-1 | TGCGCCAGCAGCGGGGGGCAGGGATTAAGCACTGAAGCTTTCTTT | CASSGGQGLSTEAFF
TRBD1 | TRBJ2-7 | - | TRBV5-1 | TGCGCCAGCAGCTTGGTCGCCGGGACAGGGGGGAACGAGCAGTACTTC | CASSLVAGTGGNEQYF
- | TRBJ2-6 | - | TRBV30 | TGTGCCTGGAAAGGGACTGGGGCCAACGTCCTGACTTTC | CAWKGTGANVLTF
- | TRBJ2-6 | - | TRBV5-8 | TGTGCCAGCAGCTACAACTCTGGGGCCAACGTCCTGACTTTC | CASSYNSGANVLTF
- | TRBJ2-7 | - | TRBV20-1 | TGCAGTGCTAGGAAGGAGGGCCAGTACTTC | CSARKEGQYF
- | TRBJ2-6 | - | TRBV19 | TGTGCCAGTAGTATACAGGGCACTGGGGCCAACGTCCTGACTTTC | CASSIQGTGANVLTF
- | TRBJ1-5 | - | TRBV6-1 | TGTGCCAGCCGAGAAAGCAATCAGCCCCAGCATTTT | CASRESNQPQHF
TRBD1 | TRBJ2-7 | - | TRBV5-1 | TGCGCCAGCAGCTTGGCGGGGGTTGGGACAGGGACCTACGAGCAGTACTTC | CASSLAGVGTGTYEQYF
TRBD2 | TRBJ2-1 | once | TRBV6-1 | TGTGCCAGCAGTTGGGAGGGTGGGGCCTACAATGAGCAGTTCTTC | CASSWEGGAYNEQFF
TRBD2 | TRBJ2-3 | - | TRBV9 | TGTGCCAGCAGCGTAGAGCGAGCGGGAGCGGCAGATACGCAGTATTTT | CASSVERAGAADTQYF
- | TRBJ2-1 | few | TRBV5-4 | TGTGCCAGCAGCCCCTCGTTAGGGATCAATGAGCAGTTCTTC | CASSPSLGINEQFF